The present TCR beta chain was sequenced within a study of human T cells and chemical hapten exposure. This clonotype turned up a few times. Its specificity is not known. Study conclusions and caveats: TCRs at high frequency, those above 1 in 1000, did not change with DPC sensitization. It was expanded TCRs that formed significantly more large CDR3 similarity clusters than controls did.

Germline assignment: CDR1 ENHRY and CDR2 SYGVKD. CDR3 length equals 13 residues. V was trimmed by 10 bases and J by 0 bases, leaving 11 bases between them. Library construction involved attaching unique molecular identifiers to individual cDNA molecules, which allowed quantitative, reproducible TCR counting. From the RACE reads, TCRdb called clonotypes with MiXCR, one entry per CDR3 protein. The data show approximately 100,000 distinct CDR3 sequences, around 10% seen once. Time point of the sample: pre-sensitization, week 0. The treatment was: therapeutic diphenylcyclopropenone sensitization with weekly scalp DPC.

The source was whole blood, collected in connection with sensitization to the hapten diphenylcyclopropenone (DPC). The TCR was taken from a woman in her thirties or forties with alopecia areata. Some clones in this sample may be carry-over from other donors' samples. V gene TRBV10-3 combines with J gene TRBJ2-3; D call uncertain. The CDR3 is CATKPLSTDTQYF. CDR3 DNA: TGTGCCACCAAACCCCTCAGCACAGATACGCAGTATTTT.